The T cell receptor beta chain described here comes from a study of high-grade serous ovarian cancer treatment subgroups. Study as a whole: Samples averaged around 14,000 reads and about 7,100 unique TCR beta rearrangements.

The assay was immunoSEQ multiplex PCR, and TCRdb's table has in-frame clones only and misses some. This sample yields about a thousand clones, of which around 82% are seen a single time; about 20% belongs to the top ten. With 5 bases clipped from V and 4 bases from J, the junction kept 17 bases outside the gene matches. In germline, CDR1 is LNHDA, CDR2 SQIVND (reference sequence). The CDR3 runs 18 residues. Concerning this clone: The antigen is undetermined.

Tumor samples were obtained before definitive surgery or chemotherapy. Study findings and constraints: The analyses considered CDR3 and ignored CDR1 and CDR2. Different patients shared almost no repertoire; same-patient tumors shared about 0.11 to 0.79.

V and J are TRBV19 and TRBJ2-3; TRBD1 matches 8 bases. Sequenced material: tumor tissue. This clonotype was obtained from a human donor with high-grade serous ovarian cancer. The CDR3 loop is CASSLGTGTGGTADTQYF. The CDR3 DNA follows: TGTGCCAGTAGTTTGGGGACCGGGACAGGTGGGACCGCAGATACGCAGTATTTT.